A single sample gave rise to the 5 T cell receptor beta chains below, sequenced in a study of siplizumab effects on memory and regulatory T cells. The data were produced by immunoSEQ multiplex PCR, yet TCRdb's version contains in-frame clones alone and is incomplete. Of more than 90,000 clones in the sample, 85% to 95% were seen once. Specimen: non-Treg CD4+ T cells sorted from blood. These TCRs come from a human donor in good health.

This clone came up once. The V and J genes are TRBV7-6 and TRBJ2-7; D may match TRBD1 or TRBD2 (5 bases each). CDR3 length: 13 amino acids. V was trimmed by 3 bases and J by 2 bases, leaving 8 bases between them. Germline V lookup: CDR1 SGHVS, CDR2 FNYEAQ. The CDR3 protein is CASSFGGAYEQYF. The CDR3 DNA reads TGTGCCAGCAGCTTTGGGGGAGCCTACGAGCAGTACTTC. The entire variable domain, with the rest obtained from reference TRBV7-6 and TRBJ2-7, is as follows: GAGVSQSPRYKVTKRGQDVALRCDPISGHVSLYWYRQALGQGPEFLTYFNYEAQQDKSGLPNDRFSAERPEGSISTLTIQRTEQRDSAMYRCASSFGGAYEQYFGPGTRLTVT.

CDR3 region: CSASSNYGYTF. The CDR3 DNA follows: TGCAGTGCTAGTTCTAACTATGGCTACACCTTC. The V and J genes are TRBV20-1 and TRBJ1-2; no clear D gene. The CDR3 loop spans 11 amino acids. V was pared by 3 bases and J by 0 bases, with 2 bases between. The germline V gene encodes CDR1 DFQATT and CDR2 SNEGSKA (reference sequence).

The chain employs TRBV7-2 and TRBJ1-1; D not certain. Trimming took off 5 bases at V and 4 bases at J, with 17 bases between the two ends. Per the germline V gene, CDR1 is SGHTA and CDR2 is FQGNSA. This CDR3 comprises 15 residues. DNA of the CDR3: TGTGCCAGCAGCCCGGAGCCAGCCTTGATCACTGAAGCTTTCTTT. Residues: CASSPEPALITEAFF.

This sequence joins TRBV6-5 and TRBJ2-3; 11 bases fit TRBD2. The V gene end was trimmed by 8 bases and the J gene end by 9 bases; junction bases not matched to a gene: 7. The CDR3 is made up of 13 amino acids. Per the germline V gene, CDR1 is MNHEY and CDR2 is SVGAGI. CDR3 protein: CASETSGTKTQYF. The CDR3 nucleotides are TGTGCCAGCGAGACTAGCGGGACGAAAACGCAGTATTTT.

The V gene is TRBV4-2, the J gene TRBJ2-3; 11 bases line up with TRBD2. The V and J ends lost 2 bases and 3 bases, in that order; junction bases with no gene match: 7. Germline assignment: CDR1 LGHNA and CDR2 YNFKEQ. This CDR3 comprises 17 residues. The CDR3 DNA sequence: TGTGCCAGCAGCCAAAATCCGGGACTAGCGGATACAGATACGCAGTATTTT. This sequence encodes CASSQNPGLADTDTQYF.